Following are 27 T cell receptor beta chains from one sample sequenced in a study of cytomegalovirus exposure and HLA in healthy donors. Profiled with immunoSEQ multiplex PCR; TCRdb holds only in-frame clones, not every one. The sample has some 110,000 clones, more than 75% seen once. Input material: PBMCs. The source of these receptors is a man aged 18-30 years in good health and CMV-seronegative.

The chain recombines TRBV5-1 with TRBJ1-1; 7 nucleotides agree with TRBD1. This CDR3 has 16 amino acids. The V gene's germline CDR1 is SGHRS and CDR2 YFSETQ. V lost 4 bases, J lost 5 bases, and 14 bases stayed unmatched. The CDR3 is CASSVIRASGGTEAFF. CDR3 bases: TGCGCCAGCAGCGTTATCCGGGCCTCAGGGGGAACTGAAGCTTTCTTT.

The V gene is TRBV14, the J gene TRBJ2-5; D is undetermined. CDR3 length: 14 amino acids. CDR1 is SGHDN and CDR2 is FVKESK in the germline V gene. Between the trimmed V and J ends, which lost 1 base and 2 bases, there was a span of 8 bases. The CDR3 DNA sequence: TGTGCCAGCAGCCAAGGTTTCTTTCAAGAGACCCAGTACTTC. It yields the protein CASSQGFFQETQYF.

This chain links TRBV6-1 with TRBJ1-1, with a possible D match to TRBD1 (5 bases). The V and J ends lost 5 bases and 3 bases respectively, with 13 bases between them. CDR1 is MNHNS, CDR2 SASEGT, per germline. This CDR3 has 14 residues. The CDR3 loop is CASSQRRDHTEAFF. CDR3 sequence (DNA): TGTGCCAGCAGTCAAAGGAGGGACCACACTGAAGCTTTCTTT.

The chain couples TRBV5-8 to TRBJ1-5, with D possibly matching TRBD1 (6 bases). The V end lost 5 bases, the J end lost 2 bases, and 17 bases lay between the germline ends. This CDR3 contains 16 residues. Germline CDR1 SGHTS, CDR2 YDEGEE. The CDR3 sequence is CASSSQGRLGNQPQHF. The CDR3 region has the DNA TGTGCCAGCAGTTCCCAGGGGCGGTTGGGCAATCAGCCCCAGCATTTT.

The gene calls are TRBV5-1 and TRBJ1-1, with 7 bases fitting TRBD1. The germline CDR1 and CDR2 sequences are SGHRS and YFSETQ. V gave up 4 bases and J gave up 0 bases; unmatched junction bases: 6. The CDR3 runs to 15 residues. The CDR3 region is CASSPGQTLNTEAFF. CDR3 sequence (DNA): TGCGCCAGCAGCCCGGGACAGACACTGAACACTGAAGCTTTCTTT.

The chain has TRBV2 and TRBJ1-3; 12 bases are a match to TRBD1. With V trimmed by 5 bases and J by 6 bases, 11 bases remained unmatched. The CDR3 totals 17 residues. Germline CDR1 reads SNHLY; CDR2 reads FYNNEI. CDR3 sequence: CASSSPLGQGAENTIYF. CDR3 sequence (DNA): TGTGCCAGCAGTTCCCCCCTGGGACAGGGGGCCGAAAACACCATATATTTT.

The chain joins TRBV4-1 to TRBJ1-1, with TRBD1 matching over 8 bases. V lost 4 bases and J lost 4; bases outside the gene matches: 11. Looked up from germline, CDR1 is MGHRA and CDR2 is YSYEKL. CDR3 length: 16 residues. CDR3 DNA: TGCGCCAGCAGCCGCGTGGAGGGCAGGGGGCCCACTGAAGCTTTCTTT. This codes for CASSRVEGRGPTEAFF.

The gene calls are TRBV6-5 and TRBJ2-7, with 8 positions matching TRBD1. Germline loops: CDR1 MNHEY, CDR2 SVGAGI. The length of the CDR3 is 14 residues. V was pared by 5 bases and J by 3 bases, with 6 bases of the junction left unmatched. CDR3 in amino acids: CASSADRDGYEQYF. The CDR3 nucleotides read TGTGCCAGCAGTGCGGACAGGGATGGCTACGAGCAGTACTTC.

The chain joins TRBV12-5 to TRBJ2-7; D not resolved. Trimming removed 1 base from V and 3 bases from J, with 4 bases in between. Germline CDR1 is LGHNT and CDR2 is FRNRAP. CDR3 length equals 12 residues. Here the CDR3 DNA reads TGTGCTAGTGGTTTGGGCAGCTACGAGCAGTACTTC. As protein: CASGLGSYEQYF.

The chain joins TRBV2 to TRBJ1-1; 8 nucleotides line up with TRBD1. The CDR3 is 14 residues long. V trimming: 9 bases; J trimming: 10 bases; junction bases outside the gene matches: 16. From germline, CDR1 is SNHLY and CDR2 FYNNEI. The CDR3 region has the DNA TGTGCCAGTTTACCGTTCGACAGGGGCTTCCGAGCTTTCTTT. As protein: CASLPFDRGFRAFF.

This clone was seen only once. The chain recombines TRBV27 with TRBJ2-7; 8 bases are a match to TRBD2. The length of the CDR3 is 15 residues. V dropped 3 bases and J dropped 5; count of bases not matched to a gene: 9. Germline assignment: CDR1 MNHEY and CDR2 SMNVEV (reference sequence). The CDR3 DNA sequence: TGTGCCAGCAGTTTCCAGGGGACTAGTATTCACGAGCAGTACTTC. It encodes CASSFQGTSIHEQYF.

The CDR3: CASSLSGVEATQYF. As DNA, the CDR3 is TGTGCCAGCAGCTTGTCAGGGGTGGAGGCGACCCAGTACTTC. The chain joins TRBV9 to TRBJ2-5; possible D gene TRBD1, 6 bases. V was shortened by 4 bases and J by 7 bases, with 17 bases between the two germline ends. CDR1 and CDR2 from the germline V gene are SGDLS and YYNGEE. The CDR3 contains 14 residues.

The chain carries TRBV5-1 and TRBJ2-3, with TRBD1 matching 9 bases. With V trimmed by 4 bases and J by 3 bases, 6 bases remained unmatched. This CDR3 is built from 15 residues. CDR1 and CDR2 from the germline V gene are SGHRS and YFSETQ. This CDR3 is CASSPGTGMTDTQYF. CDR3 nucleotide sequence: TGCGCCAGCAGCCCTGGGACAGGGATGACAGATACGCAGTATTTT.

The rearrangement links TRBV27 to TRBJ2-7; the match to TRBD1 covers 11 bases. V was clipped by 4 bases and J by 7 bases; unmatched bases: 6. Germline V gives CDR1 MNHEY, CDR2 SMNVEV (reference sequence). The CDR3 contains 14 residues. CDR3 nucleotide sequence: TGTGCCAGCAGTTCGGGGACAGGGGGTGAAGAGCAGTACTTC. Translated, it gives CASSSGTGGEEQYF.

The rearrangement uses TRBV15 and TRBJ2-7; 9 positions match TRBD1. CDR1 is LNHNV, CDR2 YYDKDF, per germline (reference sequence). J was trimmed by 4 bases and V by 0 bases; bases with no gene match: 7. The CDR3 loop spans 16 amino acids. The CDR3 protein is CATSRDITGGWYEQYF. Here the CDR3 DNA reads TGTGCCACCAGCAGAGATATAACAGGGGGCTGGTACGAGCAGTACTTC.

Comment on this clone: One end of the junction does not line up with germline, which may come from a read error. CDR3 bases: TGTGCTAGCAGCCCGGGACAGGGACCCTACGAGCAGTACTTC. Translating gives CASSPGQGPYEQYF. The chain combines TRBV7-7 with TRBJ2-7; 9 positions agree with TRBD1. In germline, CDR1 is SSHAT, CDR2 FNYEAQ (reference sequence). The CDR3 totals 14 residues. Combining the CDR3 with reference TRBV7-7 and TRBJ2-7 gives the whole variable domain GAGVSQSPRYKVTKRGQDVTLRCDPISSHATLYWYQQALGQGPEFLTYFNYEAQPDKSGLPSDRFSAERPEGSISTLTIQRTEQRDSAMYRCASSPGQGPYEQYFGPGTRLTVT.

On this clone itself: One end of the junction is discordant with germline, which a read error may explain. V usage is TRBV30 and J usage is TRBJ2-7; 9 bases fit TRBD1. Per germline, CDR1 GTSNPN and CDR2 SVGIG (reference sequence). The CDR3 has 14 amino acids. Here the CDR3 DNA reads TGTGCCTGGAGTGTAAGGGGAGACAGGGGGAACGGGTGCTTC. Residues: CAWSVRGDRGNGCF.

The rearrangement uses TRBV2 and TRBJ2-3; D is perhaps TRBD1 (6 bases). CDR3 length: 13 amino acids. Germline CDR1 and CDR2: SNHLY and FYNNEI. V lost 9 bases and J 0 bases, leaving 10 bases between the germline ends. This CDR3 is CARDRKSTDTQYF. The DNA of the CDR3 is TGTGCCAGAGACAGGAAGAGCACAGATACGCAGTATTTT.

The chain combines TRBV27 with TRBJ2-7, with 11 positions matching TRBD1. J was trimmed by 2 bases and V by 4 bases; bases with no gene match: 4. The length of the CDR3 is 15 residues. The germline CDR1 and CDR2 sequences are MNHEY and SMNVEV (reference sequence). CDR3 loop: CASSSGGQGAYEQYF. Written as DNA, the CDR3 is TGTGCCAGCAGTTCGGGGGGACAGGGGGCCTACGAGCAGTACTTC.

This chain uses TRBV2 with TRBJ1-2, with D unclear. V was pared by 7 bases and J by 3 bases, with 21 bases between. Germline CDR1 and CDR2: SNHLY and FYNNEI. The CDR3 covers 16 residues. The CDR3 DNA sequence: TGTGCCAGCACCCGAAGCGGAGGGCGCGATGACTATGGCTACACCTTC. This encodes CASTRSGGRDDYGYTF.

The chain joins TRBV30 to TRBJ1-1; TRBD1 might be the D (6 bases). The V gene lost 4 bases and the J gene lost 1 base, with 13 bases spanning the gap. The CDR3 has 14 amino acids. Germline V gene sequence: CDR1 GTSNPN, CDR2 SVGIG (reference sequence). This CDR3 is CAWTRGEGNTEAFF. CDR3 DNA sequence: TGTGCCTGGACCAGGGGAGAAGGGAACACTGAAGCTTTCTTT.

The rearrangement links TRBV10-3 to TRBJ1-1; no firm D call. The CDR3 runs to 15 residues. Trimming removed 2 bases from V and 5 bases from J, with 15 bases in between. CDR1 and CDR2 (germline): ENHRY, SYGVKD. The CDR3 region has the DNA TGTGCCATCAGTGAGAAGACGTTTACGGGGACTGAAGCTTTCTTT. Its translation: CAISEKTFTGTEAFF.

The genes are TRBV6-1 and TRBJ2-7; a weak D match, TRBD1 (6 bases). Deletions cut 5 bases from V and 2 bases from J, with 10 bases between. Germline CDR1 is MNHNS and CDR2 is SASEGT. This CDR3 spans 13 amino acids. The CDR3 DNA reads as TGTGCCAGCAGTTCAACAGGGACCTACGAGCAGTACTTC. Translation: CASSSTGTYEQYF.

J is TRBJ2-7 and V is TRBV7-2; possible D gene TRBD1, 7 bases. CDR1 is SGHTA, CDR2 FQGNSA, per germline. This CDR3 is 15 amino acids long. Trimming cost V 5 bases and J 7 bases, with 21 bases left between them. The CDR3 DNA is TGTGCCAGCAGCGATCTCGCAGGGGGGTCTAGGGAGCAGTACTTC. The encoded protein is CASSDLAGGSREQYF.

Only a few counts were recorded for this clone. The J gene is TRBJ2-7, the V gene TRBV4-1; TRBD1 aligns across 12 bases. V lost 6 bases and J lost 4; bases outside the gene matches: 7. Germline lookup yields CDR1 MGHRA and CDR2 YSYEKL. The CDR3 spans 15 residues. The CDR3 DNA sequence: TGCGCCAGCAGTACCCCGGGACAGGGGGCTTACGAGCAGTACTTC. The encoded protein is CASSTPGQGAYEQYF.

The CDR3: CASSLIAGGQETQYF. The CDR3 DNA sequence: TGTGCCAGCAGTTTGATTGCGGGGGGCCAAGAGACCCAGTACTTC. The chain employs TRBV27 and TRBJ2-5, with 8 bases fitting TRBD2. The V segment lost 3 bases and the J segment 1 base; nucleotides outside the gene matches: 4. Germline CDR1 MNHEY, CDR2 SMNVEV (reference sequence). This CDR3 has 15 residues.

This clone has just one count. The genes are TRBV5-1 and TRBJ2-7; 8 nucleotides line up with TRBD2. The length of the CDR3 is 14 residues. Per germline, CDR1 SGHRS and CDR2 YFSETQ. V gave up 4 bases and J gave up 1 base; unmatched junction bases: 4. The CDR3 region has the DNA TGCGCCAGCAGCCCAGTAGCGGGGTCCTACGAGCAGTACTTC. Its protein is CASSPVAGSYEQYF. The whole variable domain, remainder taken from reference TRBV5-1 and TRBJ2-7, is KAGVTQTPRYLIKTRGQQVTLSCSPISGHRSVSWYQQTPGQGLQFLFEYFSETQRNKGNFPGRFSGRQFSNSRSEMNVSTLELGDSALYLCASSPVAGSYEQYFGPGTRLTVT.